Below, one T cell receptor (beta chain) is given with its context. The data are from a study of blood T cell repertoires in COVID-19. Study summary: From T cells, B-cell-depleted T cells, or PBMCs came the material, which was cDNA or gDNA.

The study recruited people aged about 18 to 95 years across about 25 US areas. Cohort 3 donors were reported recovered after two negative PCRs, clearance, or symptom resolution. Profiled with immunoSEQ multiplex PCR; TCRdb holds only in-frame clones, not every one. The top ten clones hold roughly 3% of a sample with around 300,000 clones, approximately 86% of them seen once. This CDR3 is built from 15 residues. CDR1 is LNHDA, CDR2 SQIVND, per germline (reference sequence). With 3 bases removed from V and 2 bases from J, the gap between germline ends came to 12 bases. Sequencing used PBMCs or T cells enriched from blood (not recorded which). The receptor comes from a woman aged 18-30 years who had recovered from COVID-19. V gene TRBV19 combines with J gene TRBJ2-3, with D possibly TRBD1 on 5 matching bases. CDR3 in DNA: TGTGCCAGTAGTATGGGGCAGGTTTTCACAGATACGCAGTATTTT. It specifies CASSMGQVFTDTQYF.